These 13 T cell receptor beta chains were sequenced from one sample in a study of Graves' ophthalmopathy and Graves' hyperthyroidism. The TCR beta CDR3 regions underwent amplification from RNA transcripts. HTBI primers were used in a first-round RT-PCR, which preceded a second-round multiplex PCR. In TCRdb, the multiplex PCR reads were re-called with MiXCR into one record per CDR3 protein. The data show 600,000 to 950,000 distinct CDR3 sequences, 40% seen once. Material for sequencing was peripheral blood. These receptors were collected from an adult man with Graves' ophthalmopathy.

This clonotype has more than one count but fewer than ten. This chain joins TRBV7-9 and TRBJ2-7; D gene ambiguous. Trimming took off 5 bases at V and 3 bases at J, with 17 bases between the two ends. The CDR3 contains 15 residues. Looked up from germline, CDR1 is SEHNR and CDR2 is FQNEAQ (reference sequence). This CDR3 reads CASSEPEDGYYEQYF. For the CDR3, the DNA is TGTGCCAGCAGCGAGCCTGAGGACGGTTACTACGAGCAGTACTTC.

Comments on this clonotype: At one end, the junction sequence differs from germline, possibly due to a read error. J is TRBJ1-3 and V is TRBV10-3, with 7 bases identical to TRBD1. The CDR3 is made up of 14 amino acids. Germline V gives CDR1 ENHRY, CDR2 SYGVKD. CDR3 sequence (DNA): TGTGCCAGCAGTGACCAGACAGGGTGGAACACCATATATTTT. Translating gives CASSDQTGWNTIYF.

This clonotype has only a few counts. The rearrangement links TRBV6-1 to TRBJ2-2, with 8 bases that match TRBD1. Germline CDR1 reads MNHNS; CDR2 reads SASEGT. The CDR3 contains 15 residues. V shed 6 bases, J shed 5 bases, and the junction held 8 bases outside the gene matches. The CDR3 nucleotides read TGTGCCAGCAGCCCGGGACAGGCCAGGACCGGGGAGCTGTTTTTT. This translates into CASSPGQARTGELFF.

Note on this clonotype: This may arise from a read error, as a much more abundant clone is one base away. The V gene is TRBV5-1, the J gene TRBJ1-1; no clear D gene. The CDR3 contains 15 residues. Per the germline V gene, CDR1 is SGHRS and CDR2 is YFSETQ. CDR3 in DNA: TGCGCCAGCGGCTTTGTTCCAGATATGAACACTGAAGCTTTCTTT. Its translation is CASGFVPDMNTEAFF.

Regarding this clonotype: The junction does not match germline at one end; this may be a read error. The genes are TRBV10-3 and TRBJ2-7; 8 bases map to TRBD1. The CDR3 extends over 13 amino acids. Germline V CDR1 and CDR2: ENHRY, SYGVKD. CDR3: CASSYLVDRAPAF. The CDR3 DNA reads TGTGCCAGCAGTTACTTGGTGGACAGGGCCCCCGCCTTC.

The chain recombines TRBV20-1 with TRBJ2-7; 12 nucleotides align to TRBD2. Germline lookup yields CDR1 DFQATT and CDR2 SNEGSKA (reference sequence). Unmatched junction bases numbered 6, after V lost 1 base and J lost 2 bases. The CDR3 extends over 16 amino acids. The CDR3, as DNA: TGCAGTGCTAGAGTACCCCGACTAGCGGGAGCCTACGAGCAGTACTTC. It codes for CSARVPRLAGAYEQYF.

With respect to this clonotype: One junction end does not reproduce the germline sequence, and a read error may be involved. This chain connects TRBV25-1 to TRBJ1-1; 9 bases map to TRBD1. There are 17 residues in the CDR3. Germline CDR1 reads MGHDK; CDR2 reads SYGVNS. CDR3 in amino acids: CASSVMAHRGLNTEAFF. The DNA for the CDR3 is TGCGCCAGCAGCGTGATGGCCCACAGGGGGCTGAACACTGAAGCTTTCTTT.

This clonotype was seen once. CDR3 region: CSARMSLGQETQYF. Here the CDR3 DNA reads TGCAGTGCTCGGATGTCCCTAGGTCAAGAGACCCAGTACTTC. V is TRBV20-1 and J is TRBJ2-5; D is unresolved. Deletions cut 5 bases from V and 2 bases from J, with 15 bases between. Germline V gene sequence: CDR1 DFQATT, CDR2 SNEGSKA (reference sequence). The CDR3 length is 14 residues.

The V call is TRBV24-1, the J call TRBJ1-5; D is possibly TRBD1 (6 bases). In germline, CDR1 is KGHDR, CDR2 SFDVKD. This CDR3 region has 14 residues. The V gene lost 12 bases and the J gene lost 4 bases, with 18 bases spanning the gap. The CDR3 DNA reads TGTGCCTGGAGTGGAGGGGGGGATAATCAGCCCCAGCATTTT. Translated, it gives CAWSGGGDNQPQHF.

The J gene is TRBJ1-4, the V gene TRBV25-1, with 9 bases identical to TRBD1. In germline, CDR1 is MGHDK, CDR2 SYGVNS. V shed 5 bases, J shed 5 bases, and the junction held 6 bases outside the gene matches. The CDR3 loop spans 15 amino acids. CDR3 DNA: TGTGCCAGCAGTCCCACCGGGACAGGGAATGAAAAACTGTTTTTT. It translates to CASSPTGTGNEKLFF.

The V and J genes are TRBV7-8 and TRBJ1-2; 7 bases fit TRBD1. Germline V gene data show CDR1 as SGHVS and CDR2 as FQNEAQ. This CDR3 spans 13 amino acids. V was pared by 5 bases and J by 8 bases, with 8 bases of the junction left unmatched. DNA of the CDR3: TGTGCCAGCAGCCCCCGGACAGGACGGGGCTACACCTTC. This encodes CASSPRTGRGYTF.

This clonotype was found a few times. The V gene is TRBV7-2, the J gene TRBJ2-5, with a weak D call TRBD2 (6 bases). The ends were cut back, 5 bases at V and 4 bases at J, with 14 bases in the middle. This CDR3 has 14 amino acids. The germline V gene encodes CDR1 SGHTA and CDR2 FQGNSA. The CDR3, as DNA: TGTGCCAGCAGCGCGGGGCGACTAGTAGAGACCCAGTACTTC. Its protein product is CASSAGRLVETQYF.

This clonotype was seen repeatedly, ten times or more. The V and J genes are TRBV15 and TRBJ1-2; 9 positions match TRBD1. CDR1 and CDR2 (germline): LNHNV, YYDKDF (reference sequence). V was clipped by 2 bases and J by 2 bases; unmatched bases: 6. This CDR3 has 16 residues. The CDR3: CATSRSRQGGNYGYTF. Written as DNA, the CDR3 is TGTGCCACCAGCAGATCTAGACAGGGGGGGAACTATGGCTACACCTTC.